Sequencing of this TCR beta chain was carried out in a study of T cell changes during pregnancy in multiple sclerosis. V lost 5 bases to trimming and J lost 0 bases; unmatched junction nucleotides: 7. The CDR3 length is 15 residues. CDR1 and CDR2 (germline): PRHDT, FYEKMQ (reference sequence). Sequencing was performed with immunoSEQ multiplex PCR; in TCRdb, only in-frame clones are kept and a portion is missing. The table includes tens of thousands of clones, 91% detected once. This TCR was recovered from a female donor with multiple sclerosis, enrolled in a pregnancy study. The V and J genes are TRBV13 and TRBJ2-7, with TRBD1 matching 7 bases. The specimen comprised CD8+ T cells from peripheral blood mononuclear cells, sampled before pregnancy. CDR3 sequence (DNA): TGTGCCAGCAGCCAAATCGGACAGGCCTCCTACGAGCAGTACTTC. This codes for CASSQIGQASYEQYF.